The TCR beta chain described here comes from a study of regulatory T cells in long-lasting Graves disease. Study-level background: The study counted Graves' disease as persistent given over 5 years of antithyroid drugs and positive TSH receptor antibodies. The study's findings and limits: TRBV28, TRBJ1-2 and TRBJ2-5 were favored in persistent disease.

V lost 10 bases and J lost 2; bases outside the gene matches: 22. The CDR3 is made up of 18 amino acids. Germline V gene sequence: CDR1 ENHRY, CDR2 SYGVKD. Time point here: persistent/refractory GD, antithyroid drugs over 5 years with positive TRAb. PBMC-derived RNA was used for the TCR library. Around 9.1 milliliters of peripheral blood were drawn into EDTA tubes. To make TCR beta libraries, researchers used iRepertoire HTBI primers and Arm-PCR of CDR3 regions. One entry per CDR3 protein results from TCRdb running MiXCR on the multiplex PCR reads. The sample records over 250,000 distinct CDR3 sequences, roughly a fifth being singletons. Comments on this clonotype: No antigen is known for it.

This receptor was obtained from a female donor with Graves disease. The chain carries TRBV10-3 and TRBJ2-7; 8 bases line up with TRBD1. Sequencing was performed on peripheral blood mononuclear cells (PBMCs), taken when the disease was refractory, from a patient treated with antithyroid drugs. The CDR3: CASRGDRRKAGTTYEQYF. DNA of the CDR3: TGTGCCAGCCGAGGGGACAGGAGGAAAGCGGGTACAACCTACGAGCAGTACTTC.